The sequence of this TCR beta chain was determined in a study of beta chain features in type 1 diabetes. Without exception, sorted populations had purity beyond 95%. This clone came up a few times. Its target is unknown. Sequenced material consisted of expressed TCRB transcripts (all of the isolated RNA was reverse transcribed). Method: immunoSEQ multiplex PCR; TCRdb's copy keeps in-frame clones and lacks some. The table shows about 170,000 clones, with 7% to 9% occurring only once. Study outcomes and limitations: The naive, central memory and Treg TCRB repertoires looked more alike in patients than they did in healthy donors. In every one of the four CD4+ subsets, TCRB CDR3s were moderately but significantly shorter in Type 1 diabetes patients.

The CDR3 has 15 amino acids. Trimming took off 1 base at V and 0 bases at J, with 10 bases between the two ends. Germline values: CDR1 KGHSH, CDR2 LQKENI. The TCR comes from a man aged 18 to 29 with type 1 diabetes. The chain combines TRBV18 with TRBJ2-7; D gene unclear. The sequenced material came from central memory CD4+ T cells from blood. The DNA of the CDR3 is TGTGCCAGCTCACCACAAAAGATGAGCTCCTACGAGCAGTACTTC. Amino acid sequence: CASSPQKMSSYEQYF.